This TCR beta chain is from a study of blood T cell repertoires in COVID-19. TCRdb keeps only in-frame clones here, not all; method: immunoSEQ multiplex PCR. Of 150,000 or so clones in the sample, 87% were seen once. Participants came from about 24 US areas, aged about 18 to 89 years. The sample taken for sequencing was PBMCs or T cells enriched from blood (not recorded which). The clonotype comes from a middle-aged woman who had been exposed to COVID-19.

The CDR3 reads CASTAQPGTGVYEQYF. The CDR3 DNA is TGTGCCAGTACCGCACAACCCGGGACAGGGGTCTACGAGCAGTACTTC. The J gene is TRBJ2-7, the V gene TRBV19; 10 positions match TRBD1. V was pared by 7 bases and J by 3 bases, with 12 bases of the junction left unmatched. Germline loops: CDR1 LNHDA, CDR2 SQIVND (reference sequence). CDR3 size: 16 residues.